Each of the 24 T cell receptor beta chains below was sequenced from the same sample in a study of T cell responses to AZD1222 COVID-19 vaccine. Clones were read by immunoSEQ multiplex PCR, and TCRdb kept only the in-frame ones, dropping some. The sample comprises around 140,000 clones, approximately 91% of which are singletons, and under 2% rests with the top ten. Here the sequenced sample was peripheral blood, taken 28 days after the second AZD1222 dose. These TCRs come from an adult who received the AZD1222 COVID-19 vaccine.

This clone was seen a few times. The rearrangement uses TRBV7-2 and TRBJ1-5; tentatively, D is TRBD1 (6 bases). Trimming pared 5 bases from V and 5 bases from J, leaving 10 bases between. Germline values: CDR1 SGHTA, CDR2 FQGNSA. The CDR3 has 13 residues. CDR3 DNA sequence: TGTGCCAGCAGCCCCAAGGGGGATCAGCCCCAGCATTTT. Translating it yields CASSPKGDQPQHF.

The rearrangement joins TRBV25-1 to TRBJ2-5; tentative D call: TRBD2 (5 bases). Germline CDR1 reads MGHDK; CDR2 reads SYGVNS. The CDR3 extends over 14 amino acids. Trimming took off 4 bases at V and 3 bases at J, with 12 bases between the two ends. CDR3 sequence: CASSGGPGEETQYF. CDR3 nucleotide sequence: TGTGCCAGCAGTGGCGGGCCGGGCGAAGAGACCCAGTACTTC.

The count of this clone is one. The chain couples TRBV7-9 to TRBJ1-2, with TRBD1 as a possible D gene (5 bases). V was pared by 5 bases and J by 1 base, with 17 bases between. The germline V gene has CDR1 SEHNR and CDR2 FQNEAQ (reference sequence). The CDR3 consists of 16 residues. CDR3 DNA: TGTGCCAGCAGCGGAGCAGGGTCTAGTCGTAACTATGGCTACACCTTC. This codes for CASSGAGSSRNYGYTF. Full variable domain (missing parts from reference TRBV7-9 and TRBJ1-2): DTGVSQNPRHKITKRGQNVTFRCDPISEHNRLYWYRQTLGQGPEFLTYFQNEAQLEKSRLLSDRFSAERPKGSFSTLEIQRTEQGDSAMYLCASSGAGSSRNYGYTFGSGTRLTVV.

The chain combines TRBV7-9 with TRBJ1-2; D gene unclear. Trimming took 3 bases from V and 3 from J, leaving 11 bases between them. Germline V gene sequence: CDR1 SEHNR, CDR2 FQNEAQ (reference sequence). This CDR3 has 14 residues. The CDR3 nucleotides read TGTGCCAGCAGCTTGGCCCTCTTGTACTATGGCTACACCTTC. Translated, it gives CASSLALLYYGYTF.

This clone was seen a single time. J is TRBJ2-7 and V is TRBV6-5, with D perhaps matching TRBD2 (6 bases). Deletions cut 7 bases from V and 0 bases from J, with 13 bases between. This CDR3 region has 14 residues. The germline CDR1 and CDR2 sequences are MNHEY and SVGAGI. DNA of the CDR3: TGTGCCAGCACCAGGGCGGGAAGCTCCTACGAGCAGTACTTC. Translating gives CASTRAGSSYEQYF.

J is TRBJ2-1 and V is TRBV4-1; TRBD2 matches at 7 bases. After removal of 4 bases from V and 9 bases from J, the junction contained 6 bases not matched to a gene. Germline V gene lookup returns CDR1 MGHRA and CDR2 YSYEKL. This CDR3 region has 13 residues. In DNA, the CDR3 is TGCGCCAGCAGCCTAGGGGAGGGGTCTGAGCAGTTCTTC. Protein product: CASSLGEGSEQFF.

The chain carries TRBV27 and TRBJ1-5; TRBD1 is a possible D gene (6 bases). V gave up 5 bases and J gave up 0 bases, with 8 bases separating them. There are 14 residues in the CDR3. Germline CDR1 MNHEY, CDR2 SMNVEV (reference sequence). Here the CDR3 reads CASSRDNSNQPQHF. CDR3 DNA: TGTGCCAGCAGTAGGGACAATAGCAATCAGCCCCAGCATTTT.

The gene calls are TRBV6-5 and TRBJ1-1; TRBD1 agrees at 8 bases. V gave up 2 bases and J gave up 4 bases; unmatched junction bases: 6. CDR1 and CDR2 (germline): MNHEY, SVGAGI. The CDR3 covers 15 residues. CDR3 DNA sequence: TGTGCCAGCAGTTACGTCAGGGGGCGCGGCACTGAAGCTTTCTTT. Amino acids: CASSYVRGRGTEAFF.

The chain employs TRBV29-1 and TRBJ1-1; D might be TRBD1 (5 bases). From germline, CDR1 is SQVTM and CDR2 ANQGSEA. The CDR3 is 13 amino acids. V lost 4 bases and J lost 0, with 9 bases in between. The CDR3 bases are TGCAGCGTTGGGGGACGGGTGAACACTGAAGCTTTCTTT. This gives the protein CSVGGRVNTEAFF.

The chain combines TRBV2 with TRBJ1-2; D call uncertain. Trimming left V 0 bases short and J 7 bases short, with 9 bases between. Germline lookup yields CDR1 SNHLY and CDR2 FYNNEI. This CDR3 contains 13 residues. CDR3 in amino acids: CASSEAGGGGYTF. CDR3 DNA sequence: TGTGCCAGCAGTGAAGCAGGAGGCGGTGGCTACACCTTC.

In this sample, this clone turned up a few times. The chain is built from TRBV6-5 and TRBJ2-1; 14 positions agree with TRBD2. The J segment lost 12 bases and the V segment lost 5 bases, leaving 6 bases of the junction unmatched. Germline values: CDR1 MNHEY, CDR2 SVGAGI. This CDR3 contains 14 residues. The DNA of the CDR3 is TGTGCCAGCAGTCCGTCCGGGACTAGCGGGAGGCAGTTCTTC. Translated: CASSPSGTSGRQFF.

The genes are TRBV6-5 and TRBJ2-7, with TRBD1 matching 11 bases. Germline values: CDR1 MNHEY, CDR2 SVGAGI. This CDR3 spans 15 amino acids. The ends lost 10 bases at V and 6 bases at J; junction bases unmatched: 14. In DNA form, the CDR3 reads TGTGCCACCTCACCCGGACAGGGGGCGCCTATCGAGCAGTACTTC. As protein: CATSPGQGAPIEQYF.

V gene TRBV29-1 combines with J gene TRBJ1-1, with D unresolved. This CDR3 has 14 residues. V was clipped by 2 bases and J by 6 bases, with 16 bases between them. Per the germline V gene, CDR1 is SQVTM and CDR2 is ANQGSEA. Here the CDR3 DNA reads TGCAGCGTTGAACGGTCCGCCTTTGGGGCTGAAGCTTTCTTT. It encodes CSVERSAFGAEAFF.

The CDR3 loop is CASRGGGNQPQHF. In nucleotides, the CDR3 is TGTGCCAGCAGGGGTGGGGGCAATCAGCCCCAGCATTTT. The chain couples TRBV6-5 to TRBJ1-5; D unclear. This CDR3 region has 13 residues. The V end lost 6 bases, the J end lost 2 bases, and 8 bases lay between the germline ends. From germline, CDR1 is MNHEY and CDR2 SVGAGI.

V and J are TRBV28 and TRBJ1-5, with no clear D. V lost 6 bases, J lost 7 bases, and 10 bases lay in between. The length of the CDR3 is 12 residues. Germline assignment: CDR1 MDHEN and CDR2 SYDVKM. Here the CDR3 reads CASSLGYQPQHF. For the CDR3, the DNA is TGTGCCAGCAGCTTAGGGTACCAGCCCCAGCATTTT.

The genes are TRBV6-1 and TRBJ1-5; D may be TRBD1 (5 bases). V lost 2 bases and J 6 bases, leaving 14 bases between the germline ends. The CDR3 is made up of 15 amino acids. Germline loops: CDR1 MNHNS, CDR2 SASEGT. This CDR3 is CASSETGGLGQPQHF. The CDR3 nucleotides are TGTGCCAGCAGTGAAACGGGGGGGTTAGGTCAGCCCCAGCATTTT.

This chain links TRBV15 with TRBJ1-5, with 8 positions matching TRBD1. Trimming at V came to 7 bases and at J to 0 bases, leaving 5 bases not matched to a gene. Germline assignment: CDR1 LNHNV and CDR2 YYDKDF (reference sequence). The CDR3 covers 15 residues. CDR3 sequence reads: CATNQGAFSNQPQHF. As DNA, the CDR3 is TGTGCCACCAACCAGGGGGCCTTTAGCAATCAGCCCCAGCATTTT.

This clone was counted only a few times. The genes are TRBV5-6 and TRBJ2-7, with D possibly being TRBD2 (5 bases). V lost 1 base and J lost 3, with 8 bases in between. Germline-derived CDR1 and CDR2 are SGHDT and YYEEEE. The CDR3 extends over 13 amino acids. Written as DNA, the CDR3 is TGTGCCAGCAGCTTGCGACGGGGCTACGAGCAGTACGTC. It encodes CASSLRRGYEQYV.

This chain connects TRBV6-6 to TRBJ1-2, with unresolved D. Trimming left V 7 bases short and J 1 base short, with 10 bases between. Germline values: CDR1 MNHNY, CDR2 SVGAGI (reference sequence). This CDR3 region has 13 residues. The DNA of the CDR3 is TGTGCCAGCACTAGTGACGGTAACTATGGCTACACCTTC. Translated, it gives CASTSDGNYGYTF.

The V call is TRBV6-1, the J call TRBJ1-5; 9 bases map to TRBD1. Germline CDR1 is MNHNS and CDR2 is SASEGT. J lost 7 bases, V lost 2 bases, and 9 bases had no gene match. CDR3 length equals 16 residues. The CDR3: CASSERGTGSGQPQHF. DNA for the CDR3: TGTGCCAGCAGTGAAAGGGGGACAGGGAGTGGCCAGCCCCAGCATTTT.

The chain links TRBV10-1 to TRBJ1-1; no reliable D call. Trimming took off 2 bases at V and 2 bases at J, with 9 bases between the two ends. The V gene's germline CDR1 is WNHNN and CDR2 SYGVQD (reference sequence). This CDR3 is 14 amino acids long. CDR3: CASSETAFNTEAFF. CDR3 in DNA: TGCGCCAGCAGTGAGACGGCGTTCAACACTGAAGCTTTCTTT.

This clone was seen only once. CDR3 protein: CATSDWDGNTIYF. Written as DNA, the CDR3 is TGTGCCACCAGTGACTGGGACGGAAACACCATATATTTT. The chain recombines TRBV24-1 with TRBJ1-3, with D possibly being TRBD1 (5 bases). The CDR3 consists of 13 residues. Between the trimmed V and J ends, which lost 4 bases and 4 bases, there was a span of 7 bases. Germline CDR1 is KGHDR and CDR2 is SFDVKD.

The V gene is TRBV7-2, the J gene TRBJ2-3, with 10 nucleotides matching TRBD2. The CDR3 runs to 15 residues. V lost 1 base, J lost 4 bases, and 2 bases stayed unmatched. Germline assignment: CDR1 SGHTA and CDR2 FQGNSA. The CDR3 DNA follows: TGTGCCAGCAGCTTAGTGAGCGGGAGGGCAGATACGCAGTATTTT. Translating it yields CASSLVSGRADTQYF.

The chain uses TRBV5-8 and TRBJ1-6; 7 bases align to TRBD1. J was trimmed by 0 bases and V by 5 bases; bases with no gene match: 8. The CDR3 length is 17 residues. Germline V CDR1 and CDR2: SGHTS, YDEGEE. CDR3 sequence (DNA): TGTGCCAGCAGAACGAACAGGGGCAGCTCCTATAATTCACCCCTCCACTTT. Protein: CASRTNRGSSYNSPLHF.